Following are 11 T cell receptor beta chains from one sample sequenced in a study of PD-1 blockade in classical Hodgkin lymphoma. Generated by immunoSEQ multiplex PCR, the TCRdb table keeps only in-frame clones and is missing some. The profile shows about 18,000 clones, 75% to 90% of them singletons. Relapses following autologous stem cell transplantation were seen in all patients, with brentuximab vedotin exposure varying. Sequencing used peripheral blood mononuclear cells (PBMCs), obtained at baseline. These receptors were taken from a human donor with classical Hodgkin lymphoma.

The chain carries TRBV4-1 and TRBJ2-7; D is unresolved. V was cut by 4 bases and J by 3 bases, with 13 bases left in between. Looked up from germline, CDR1 is MGHRA and CDR2 is YSYEKL. The CDR3 is made up of 14 amino acids. The CDR3 loop is CASSREPTDYEQYF. The CDR3 DNA reads TGCGCCAGCAGCCGGGAACCCACAGACTACGAGCAGTACTTC.

The CDR3 spells CASSLMGGETQYF. The DNA of the CDR3 is TGTGCCAGCAGTTTAATGGGAGGAGAGACCCAGTACTTC. The chain has TRBV27 and TRBJ2-5; tentatively, D is TRBD2 (6 bases). This CDR3 is 13 amino acids long. V lost 2 bases and J 4 bases, leaving 8 bases between the germline ends. The germline V gene encodes CDR1 MNHEY and CDR2 SMNVEV (reference sequence).

This clone was recorded once. The chain is built from TRBV21-1 and TRBJ1-2. TRBV21-1 is annotated as a pseudogene. The CDR3 length is 15 residues. This CDR3 reads CASSTRASPLIGYTF. For the CDR3, the DNA is TGTGCCAGCAGCACCCGGGCCTCCCCTCTTATCGGCTACACCTTC.

The chain combines TRBV7-2 with TRBJ2-2; D tentatively fits TRBD1 or TRBD2 (5 bases each). Trimming took 5 bases from V and 6 from J, leaving 13 bases between them. The CDR3 covers 14 residues. Germline lookup yields CDR1 SGHTA and CDR2 FQGNSA. The CDR3 coding sequence is TGTGCCAGCAGCCTCAACTTGGGGGCCGGGGAGCTGTTTTTT. Protein product: CASSLNLGAGELFF.

The chain has TRBV28 and TRBJ2-1, with TRBD2 matching over 10 bases. The junction had 9 bases not matched to a gene; V was cut back by 6 bases and J by 7 bases. Germline V gene lookup returns CDR1 MDHEN and CDR2 SYDVKM. The CDR3 is 15 amino acids. CDR3 amino acids: CASSTLAGARNEQFF. In DNA form, the CDR3 reads TGTGCCAGCAGCACTCTAGCGGGAGCAAGAAATGAGCAGTTCTTC.

The chain's CDR3 is CAISPGLAGGGTGELFF. The DNA for the CDR3 is TGTGCCATCAGTCCGGGACTAGCGGGAGGTGGTACCGGGGAGCTGTTTTTT. V and J are TRBV10-3 and TRBJ2-2; 15 positions match TRBD2. The CDR3 has 17 amino acids. Germline values: CDR1 ENHRY, CDR2 SYGVKD. V lost 5 bases to trimming and J lost 5 bases; unmatched junction nucleotides: 6.

The V call is TRBV14, the J call TRBJ2-7, with D tentatively TRBD1 (5 bases). Trimming pared 1 base from V and 3 bases from J, leaving 19 bases between. The CDR3 runs to 17 residues. From germline, CDR1 is SGHDN and CDR2 FVKESK. CDR3 in amino acids: CASSQGTFGRKVYEQYF. The DNA for the CDR3 is TGTGCCAGCAGCCAAGGGACATTCGGTCGTAAGGTCTACGAGCAGTACTTC. Looking up the rest from reference TRBV14 and TRBJ2-7 gives the full variable domain: EAGVTQFPSHSVIEKGQTVTLRCDPISGHDNLYWYRRVMGKEIKFLLHFVKESKQDESGMPNNRFLAERTGGTYSTLKVQPAELEDSGVYFCASSQGTFGRKVYEQYFGPGTRLTVT.

In its sample, this clone ranks as medium-sized. V gene TRBV28 combines with J gene TRBJ2-7, with TRBD1 as a possible D gene (5 bases). V was shortened by 6 bases and J by 7 bases, with 19 bases between the two germline ends. Germline-derived CDR1 and CDR2 are MDHEN and SYDVKM. The CDR3 totals 14 residues. For the CDR3, the DNA is TGTGCCAGCAGGCCACCAGGGCCGACGCGGGAGCAGTACTTC. As protein: CASRPPGPTREQYF.

The chain recombines TRBV29-1 with TRBJ1-1; D not certain. The CDR3 runs to 12 residues. The germline CDR1 and CDR2 sequences are SQVTM and ANQGSEA. With 6 bases removed from V and 0 bases from J, the gap between germline ends came to 8 bases. The DNA of the CDR3 is TGCAGCGTGACCGCTGTGAACACTGAAGCTTTCTTT. Protein product: CSVTAVNTEAFF.

The table lists this clone with a count of one. The chain couples TRBV10-2 to TRBJ2-1, with TRBD2 matching 8 bases. Germline CDR1 reads WSHSY; CDR2 reads SAAADI. The CDR3 consists of 14 residues. With 6 bases clipped from V and 5 bases from J, the junction kept 6 bases outside the gene matches. Here the CDR3 DNA reads TGCGCCAGCAGCCCCAGCGGGAGTAACAATGAGCAGTTCTTC. This encodes CASSPSGSNNEQFF.

The chain uses TRBV6-5 and TRBJ2-5; TRBD1 agrees at 10 bases. The V and J ends lost 2 bases and 3 bases, in that order; junction bases with no gene match: 0. CDR1 is MNHEY, CDR2 SVGAGI, per germline. The CDR3 loop spans 14 amino acids. CDR3 region: CASSYGTGEETQYF. The CDR3 region has the DNA TGTGCCAGCAGTTACGGGACAGGGGAAGAGACCCAGTACTTC.